Listed below are T cell receptor beta chains from one sample, sequenced in a study of OX40 agonist ivuxolimab in advanced cancers. Sequenced by immunoSEQ multiplex PCR; TCRdb stores in-frame clones only, minus some. The table includes about 58,000 clones, 75% to 85% detected once. This material consisted of CD4+ or CD8+ T cells sorted from blood, taken in a trial of the OX40 agonist ivuxolimab. The receptors were sampled from an adult with an advanced solid tumor such as melanoma, head and neck, liver or kidney cancer. Both conserved end residues are part of each CDR3. Each record gives: V gene, D gene, clone size, J gene, CDR3 DNA, CDR3 protein. The D gene is left open where the match is weak. Clone size is not always given. Where it is, it says once, few, many or a class for expanded clones.

TRBV7-9	.	.	TRBJ2-1	TGTGCCAGCAGCTTACCCCCCCGGCTTGGGAATGAGCAGTTCTTC	CASSLPPRLGNEQFF
TRBV4-1	.	.	TRBJ2-3	TGCGCCAGCAGCCAAGAGGCCCCCACTCATACGCAGTATTTT	CASSQEAPTHTQYF
TRBV7-9	.	.	TRBJ2-7	TGTGCCAGCAGCTTTGAGGAGTACGAGCAGTACTTC	CASSFEEYEQYF
TRBV5-4	.	.	TRBJ2-2	TGTGCCAGCAGCCAACCCGGGACTTTTGCGAACACCGGGGAGCTGTTTTTT	CASSQPGTFANTGELFF
TRBV11-2	.	once	TRBJ2-7	TGTGCCAGCAGCTTAGCTGGGCTGCGCTTATCCTACGAGCAGTACTTC	CASSLAGLRLSYEQYF
TRBV5-5	.	.	TRBJ2-7	TGTGCCAGCAGCTTGGCCGGTAAGGGTTACGAGCAGTACTTC	CASSLAGKGYEQYF
TRBV6-5	.	.	TRBJ1-6	TGTGCCAGCAGTTACGGGGTCCAGCAGGGTTCACCCCTCCACTTT	CASSYGVQQGSPLHF
TRBV5-1	TRBD1	once	TRBJ2-1	TGCGCCAGCAGCCAACCGGGACAGGGCATCACTGAGCAGTTCTTC	CASSQPGQGITEQFF
TRBV4-1	.	.	TRBJ2-4	TGCGCCAGCAGCCAAGACAGAGGAGCCAAAAACATTCAGTACTTC	CASSQDRGAKNIQYF
TRBV10-3	.	.	TRBJ1-1	TGTGCCATCAGCCCCCGGGCTGGCGAGACTGAAGCTTTCTTT	CAISPRAGETEAFF
TRBV6-5	TRBD2	once	TRBJ2-5	TGTGCCAGCAGTTCCCCCGGGGGGTCAGAGACCCAGTACTTC	CASSSPGGSETQYF
TRBV5-1	.	.	TRBJ2-2	TGCGCCAGCAGCTTGGACACCAACACCGGGGAGCTGTTTTTT	CASSLDTNTGELFF
TRBV6-5	TRBD1	.	TRBJ2-3	TGTGCCAGCAGTACAAGGACAGGGAACACAGATACGCAGTATTTT	CASSTRTGNTDTQYF
TRBV7-3	TRBD2	.	TRBJ2-3	TGTGCCAGCAGCTTATTCCCTAGCGGGGGCACAGATACGCAGTATTTT	CASSLFPSGGTDTQYF
TRBV11-2	.	.	TRBJ2-6	TGTGCCAGCAGCTCTACAGGGCGCTCTGGGGCCAACGTCCTGACTTTC	CASSSTGRSGANVLTF
TRBV7-2	TRBD2	.	TRBJ2-5	TGTGCCAGCAGCTTAGAACTTGTTAGCGGGGGCACCGATCAAGAGACCCAGTACTTC	CASSLELVSGGTDQETQYF
TRBV7-6	.	.	TRBJ2-3	TGTGCCAGCAGCTTATTTTCTGCAGATACGCAGTATTTT	CASSLFSADTQYF
TRBV10-2	TRBD1	.	TRBJ2-7	TGCGCCAGCGGGGGACAGGGTACCTACGAGCAGTACTTC	CASGGQGTYEQYF
TRBV15	.	few	TRBJ1-4	TGTGCCACCAGCAGAGCGGGGGGCGGCCTCCGAGAAAAACTGTTTTTT	CATSRAGGGLREKLFF
TRBV6-5	.	.	TRBJ2-2	TGTGCCAGCAGTTACTCTCGAGGCAGCACCGGGGAGCTGTTTTTT	CASSYSRGSTGELFF
TRBV5-1	.	.	TRBJ2-3	TGCGCCAGCAGCTGGACCGGGGCCGAGGAGGTTGATACGCAGTATTTT	CASSWTGAEEVDTQYF
TRBV7-9	TRBD1	.	TRBJ1-6	TGTGCCAGCAGCTTGACAGGGTCGGGATCACCCCTCCACTTT	CASSLTGSGSPLHF
TRBV6-1	TRBD1	.	TRBJ1-5	TGTGCCAGCAGTGAATTGACAGGGGGCGGTCAGCCCCAGCATTTT	CASSELTGGGQPQHF
TRBV5-1	TRBD2	.	TRBJ2-1	TGCGCCAGCCAAGCTAGCGGGGGGAACAATGAGCAGTTCTTC	CASQASGGNNEQFF
TRBV14	TRBD1	.	TRBJ1-1	TGTGCCAGCAGCCAAGCTGGACAGGGGGCAGTCACTGAAGCTTTCTTT	CASSQAGQGAVTEAFF
TRBV6-1	TRBD2	.	TRBJ2-1	TGTGCCAGCAGTGAACTTGGGACTAGCGGGTCCAATGAGCAGTTCTTC	CASSELGTSGSNEQFF
TRBV7-2	.	.	TRBJ1-1	TGTGCCAGCAGCTTTCTTGACTTTTACATGAACACTGAAGCTTTCTTT	CASSFLDFYMNTEAFF
TRBV9	TRBD2	.	TRBJ2-1	TGTGCCAGCAGCGTAGGAGGACTAGCGCAATACAATGAGCAGTTCTTC	CASSVGGLAQYNEQFF
TRBV11-2	.	.	TRBJ2-1	TGTGCCAGCAGCCAATTGGTTAGTAGCAATGAGCAGTTCTTC	CASSQLVSSNEQFF